The 5 T cell receptor beta chains listed next were all sequenced from one sample in a study of identical twins. TCRdb re-derived calls from the 5' RACE reads in MiXCR, one entry per CDR3 protein. The sample lists around 550,000 distinct CDR3 sequences; 15% were seen once. The same specimen was also included in a second study, on yellow fever vaccine responses in identical twins.

Material for sequencing was CD4+ T cells sorted from blood. The receptors were gathered from a woman aged 18-29 years in good health.

The V and J genes are TRBV28 and TRBJ2-6; 10 bases are shared with TRBD1. The CDR3 has 17 residues. Germline V gene lookup returns CDR1 MDHEN and CDR2 SYDVKM. After removal of 5 bases from V and 3 bases from J, the junction contained 7 bases not matched to a gene. The CDR3 region is CASSRPTGGFGANVLTF. For the CDR3, the DNA is TGTGCCAGCAGTCGCCCGACAGGGGGCTTTGGGGCCAACGTCCTGACTTTC.

V and J are TRBV20-1 and TRBJ1-5, with D perhaps TRBD1 (6 bases). Between the trimmed V and J ends, which lost 4 bases and 7 bases, there was a span of 20 bases. This CDR3 contains 15 residues. Germline-derived CDR1 and CDR2 are DFQATT and SNEGSKA (reference sequence). The CDR3 DNA reads TGCAGTGCTATAATGGGGGCAGGGGTTCAGCAGCCCCAGCATTTT. Protein sequence: CSAIMGAGVQQPQHF.

The CDR3 DNA reads TGTGCCAGCAGCTCGATGGGCCATAACACCGGGGAGCTGTTTTTT. Translated, it gives CASSSMGHNTGELFF. This sequence joins TRBV11-2 and TRBJ2-2; no definite D call. Trimming left V 4 bases short and J 2 bases short, with 11 bases between. The CDR3 is 15 residues long. Germline loops: CDR1 SGHAT, CDR2 FQNNGV.

Concerning this clonotype itself: It is likely a read error, because the conserved phenylalanine at the end of the CDR3 is missing. The J gene is TRBJ2-3, the V gene TRBV6-1; D is unclear. This CDR3 region has 14 residues. V was clipped by 6 bases and J by 1 base, with 11 bases between them. Germline V gene lookup returns CDR1 MNHNS and CDR2 SASEGT. The CDR3 reads CASRQHQGTDTQYI. CDR3 nucleotide sequence: TGTGCCAGCAGGCAGCACCAAGGCACAGATACGCAGTATATT.

Only a few counts were recorded for this clonotype. CDR3 region: CASSQGRTVAKNIQYF. The CDR3 DNA reads as TGTGCCAGCAGCCAAGGACGGACAGTAGCCAAAAACATTCAGTACTTC. The V and J genes are TRBV3-1 and TRBJ2-4, with a possible D match to TRBD1 (6 bases). Germline assignment: CDR1 LGHDT and CDR2 YNNKEL (reference sequence). The CDR3 consists of 16 residues. Trimming took off 1 base at V and 0 bases at J, with 10 bases between the two ends.